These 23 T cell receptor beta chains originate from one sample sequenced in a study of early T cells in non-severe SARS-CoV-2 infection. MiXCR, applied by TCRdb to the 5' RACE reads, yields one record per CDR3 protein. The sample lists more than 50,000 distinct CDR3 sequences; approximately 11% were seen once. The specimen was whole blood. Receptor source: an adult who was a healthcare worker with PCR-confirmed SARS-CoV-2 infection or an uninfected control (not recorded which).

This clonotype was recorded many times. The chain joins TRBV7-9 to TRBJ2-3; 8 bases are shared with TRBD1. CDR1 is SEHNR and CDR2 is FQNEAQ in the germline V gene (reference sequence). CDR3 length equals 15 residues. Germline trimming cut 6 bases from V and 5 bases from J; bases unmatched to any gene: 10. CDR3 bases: TGTGCCAGCAGTCCGACAGGGGCCGGGAAAGATACGCAGTATTTT. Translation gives CASSPTGAGKDTQYF. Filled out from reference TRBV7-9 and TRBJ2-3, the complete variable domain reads DTGVSQNPRHKITKRGQNVTFRCDPISEHNRLYWYRQTLGQGPEFLTYFQNEAQLEKSRLLSDRFSAERPKGSFSTLEIQRTEQGDSAMYLCASSPTGAGKDTQYFGPGTRLTVL.

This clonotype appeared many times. In nucleotides, the CDR3 is TGTGCCAGCAGTAGGACAGGACGATCCACAGATACGCAGTATTTT. It encodes CASSRTGRSTDTQYF. This chain joins TRBV6-5 and TRBJ2-3; the match to TRBD1 covers 7 bases. CDR3 length: 15 residues. CDR1 is MNHEY, CDR2 SVGAGI, per germline. Losses at the gene ends were 5 bases for V and 2 bases for J; bases not matched to a gene: 7.

CDR3 residues: CASSLTGWMNYGYTF. CDR3 sequence (DNA): TGTGCCAGCAGCCTAACAGGGTGGATGAACTATGGCTACACCTTC. The chain links TRBV14 to TRBJ1-2; D is possibly TRBD1 (6 bases). Germline CDR1 and CDR2: SGHDN and FVKESK. The CDR3 covers 15 residues. V gave up 4 bases and J gave up 2 bases, with 14 bases separating them.

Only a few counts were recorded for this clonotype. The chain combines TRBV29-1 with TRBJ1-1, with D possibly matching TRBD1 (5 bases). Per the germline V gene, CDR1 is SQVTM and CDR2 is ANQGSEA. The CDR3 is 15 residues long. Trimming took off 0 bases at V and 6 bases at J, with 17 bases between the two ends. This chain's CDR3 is CSVEEFPGGAAEAFF. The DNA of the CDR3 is TGCAGCGTTGAAGAGTTTCCGGGAGGGGCGGCTGAAGCTTTCTTT.

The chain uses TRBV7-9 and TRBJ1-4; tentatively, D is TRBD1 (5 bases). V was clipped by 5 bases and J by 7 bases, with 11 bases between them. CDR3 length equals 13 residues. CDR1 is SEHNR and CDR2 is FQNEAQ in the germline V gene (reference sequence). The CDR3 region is CASSRGDGEKLFF. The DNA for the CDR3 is TGTGCCAGCAGCCGAGGGGACGGTGAAAAACTGTTTTTT.

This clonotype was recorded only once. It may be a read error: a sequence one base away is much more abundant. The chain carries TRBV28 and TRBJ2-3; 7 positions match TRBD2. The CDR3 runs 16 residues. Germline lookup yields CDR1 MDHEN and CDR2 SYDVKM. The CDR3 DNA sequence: TGTGTCAGCCCCCCAAGGGTCGGGGGGTTCACAGATACGCAGTATTTT. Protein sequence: CVSPPRVGGFTDTQYF.

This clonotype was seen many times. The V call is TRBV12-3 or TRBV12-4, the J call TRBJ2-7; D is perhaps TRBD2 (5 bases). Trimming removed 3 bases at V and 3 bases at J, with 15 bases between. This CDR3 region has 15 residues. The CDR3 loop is CASSFQSRVIYEQYF. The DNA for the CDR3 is TGTGCCAGCAGTTTCCAATCGCGGGTAATCTACGAGCAGTACTTC.

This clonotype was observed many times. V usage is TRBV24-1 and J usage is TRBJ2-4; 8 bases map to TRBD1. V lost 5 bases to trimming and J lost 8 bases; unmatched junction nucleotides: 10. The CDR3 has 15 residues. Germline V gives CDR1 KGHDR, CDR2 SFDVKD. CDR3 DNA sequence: TGTGCCACCAGTGCCACTGGACAGGGCAAGGACATTCAGTACTTC. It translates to CATSATGQGKDIQYF.

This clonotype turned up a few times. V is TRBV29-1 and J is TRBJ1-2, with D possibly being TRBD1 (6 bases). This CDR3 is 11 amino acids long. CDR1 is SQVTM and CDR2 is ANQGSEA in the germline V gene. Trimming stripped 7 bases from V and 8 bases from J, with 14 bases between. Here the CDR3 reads CSGQQGFGYTF. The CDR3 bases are TGCAGCGGACAACAGGGATTCGGCTACACCTTC.

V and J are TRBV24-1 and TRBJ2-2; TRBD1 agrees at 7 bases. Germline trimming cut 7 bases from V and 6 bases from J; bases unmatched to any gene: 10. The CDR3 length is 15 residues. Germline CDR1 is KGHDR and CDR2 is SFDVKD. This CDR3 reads CATSVERGRPGELFF. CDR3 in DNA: TGTGCCACCAGCGTAGAAAGGGGGCGCCCCGGGGAGCTGTTTTTT.

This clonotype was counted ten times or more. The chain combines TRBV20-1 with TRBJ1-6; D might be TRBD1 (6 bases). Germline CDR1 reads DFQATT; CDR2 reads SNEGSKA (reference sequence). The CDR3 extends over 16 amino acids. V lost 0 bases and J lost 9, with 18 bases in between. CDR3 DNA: TGCAGTGCTAGAGACCCTGACGGGGGCGCCCTTTCACCCCTCCACTTT. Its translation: CSARDPDGGALSPLHF.

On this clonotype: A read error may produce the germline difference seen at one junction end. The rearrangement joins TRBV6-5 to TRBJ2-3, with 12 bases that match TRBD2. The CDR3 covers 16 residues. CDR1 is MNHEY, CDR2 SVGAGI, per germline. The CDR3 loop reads CANSYSLAGGTDTQYF. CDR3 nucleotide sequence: TGTGCCAACAGTTACTCTCTAGCGGGGGGGACAGATACGCAGTATTTT.

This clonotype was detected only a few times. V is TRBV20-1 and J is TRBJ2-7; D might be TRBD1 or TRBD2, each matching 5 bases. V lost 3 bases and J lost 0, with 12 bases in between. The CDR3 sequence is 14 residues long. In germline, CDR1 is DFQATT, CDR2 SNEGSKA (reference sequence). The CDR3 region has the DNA TGCAGTGCTAGGGGACCCGAGAGCTCCTACGAGCAGTACTTC. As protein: CSARGPESSYEQYF.

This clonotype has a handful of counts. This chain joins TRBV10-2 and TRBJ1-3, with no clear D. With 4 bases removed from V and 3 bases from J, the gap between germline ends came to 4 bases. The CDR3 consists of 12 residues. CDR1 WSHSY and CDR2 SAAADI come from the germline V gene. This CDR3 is CASSGGGNTIYF. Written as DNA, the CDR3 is TGCGCCAGCAGTGGAGGTGGAAACACCATATATTTT.

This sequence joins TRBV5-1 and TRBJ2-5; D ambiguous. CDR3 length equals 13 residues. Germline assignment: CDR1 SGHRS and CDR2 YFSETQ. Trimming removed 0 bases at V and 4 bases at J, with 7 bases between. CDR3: CASSLAATETQYF. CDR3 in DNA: TGCGCCAGCAGCTTGGCGGCCACAGAGACCCAGTACTTC.

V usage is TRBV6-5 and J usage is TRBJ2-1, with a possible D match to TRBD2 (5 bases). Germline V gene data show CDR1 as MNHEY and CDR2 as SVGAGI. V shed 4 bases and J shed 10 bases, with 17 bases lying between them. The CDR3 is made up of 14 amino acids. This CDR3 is CASSSGGLRSEQFF. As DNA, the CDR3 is TGTGCCAGCAGTTCAGGCGGACTTCGCAGCGAGCAGTTCTTC.

This chain's CDR3 is CASSLSRGINEQYF. For the CDR3, the DNA is TGTGCCAGCAGCTTATCCAGGGGTATCAACGAGCAGTACTTC. The V call is TRBV13, the J call TRBJ2-7, with D possibly being TRBD1 (6 bases). Germline V gives CDR1 PRHDT, CDR2 FYEKMQ (reference sequence). V lost 2 bases and J lost 5, with 13 bases in between. The CDR3 has 14 residues.

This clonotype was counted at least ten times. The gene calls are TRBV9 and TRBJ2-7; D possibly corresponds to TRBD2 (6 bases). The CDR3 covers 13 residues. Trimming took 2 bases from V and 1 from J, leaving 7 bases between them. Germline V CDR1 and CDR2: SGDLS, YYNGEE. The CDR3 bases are TGTGCCAGCAGCGTTGGGGGGTCCTACGAGCAGTACTTC. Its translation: CASSVGGSYEQYF. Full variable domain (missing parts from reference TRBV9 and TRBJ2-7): DSGVTQTPKHLITATGQRVTLRCSPRSGDLSVYWYQQSLDQGLQFLIQYYNGEERAKGNILERFSAQQFPDLHSELNLSSLELGDSALYFCASSVGGSYEQYFGPGTRLTVT.

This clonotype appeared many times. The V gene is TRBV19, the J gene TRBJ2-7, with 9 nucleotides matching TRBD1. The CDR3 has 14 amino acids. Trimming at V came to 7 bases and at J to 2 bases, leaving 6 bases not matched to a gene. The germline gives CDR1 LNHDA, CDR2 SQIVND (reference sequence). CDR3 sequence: CASTPTGGTYEQYF. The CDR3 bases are TGTGCCAGTACCCCGACAGGGGGGACCTACGAGCAGTACTTC.

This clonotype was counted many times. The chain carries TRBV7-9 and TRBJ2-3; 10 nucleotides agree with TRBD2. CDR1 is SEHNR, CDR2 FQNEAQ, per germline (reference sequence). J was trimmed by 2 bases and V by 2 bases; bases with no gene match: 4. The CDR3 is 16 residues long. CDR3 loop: CASSLLLAGYTDTQYF. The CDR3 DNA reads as TGTGCCAGCAGCTTACTACTAGCGGGATACACAGATACGCAGTATTTT.

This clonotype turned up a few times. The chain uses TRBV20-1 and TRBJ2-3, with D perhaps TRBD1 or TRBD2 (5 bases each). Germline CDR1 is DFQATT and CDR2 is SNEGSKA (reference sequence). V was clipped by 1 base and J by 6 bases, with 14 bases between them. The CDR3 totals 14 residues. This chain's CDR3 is CSARGGASFDTQYF. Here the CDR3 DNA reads TGCAGTGCTAGAGGAGGGGCTAGTTTTGATACGCAGTATTTT.

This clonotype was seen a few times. CDR3 amino acids: CASRETDTEAFF. In DNA, the CDR3 is TGTGCCAGCAGGGAGACGGACACTGAAGCTTTCTTT. The V gene is TRBV27, the J gene TRBJ1-1; D unclear. This CDR3 region has 12 residues. V lost 6 bases, J lost 3 bases, and 8 bases lay in between. In germline, CDR1 is MNHEY, CDR2 SMNVEV (reference sequence).

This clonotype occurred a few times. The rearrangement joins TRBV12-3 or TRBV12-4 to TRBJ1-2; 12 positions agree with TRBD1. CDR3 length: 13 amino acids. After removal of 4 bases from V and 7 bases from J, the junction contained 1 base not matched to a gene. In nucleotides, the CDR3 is TGTGCCAGCAGTTGGGACAGGGGGCTTGGCTACACCTTC. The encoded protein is CASSWDRGLGYTF.